This T cell receptor beta chain was found in a study of blood T cell repertoires in COVID-19 (dated by TCRdb to the early 2020s). The study in broad terms: Samples covering the acute and convalescent phases of COVID-19 were provided by collaborators in the United States, Italy and Spain. The material from the prospective study consisted of cDNA or gDNA derived from T cells, B-cell-depleted T cells, or PBMCs. The dataset comprised deeply sampled blood TCRbeta repertoires from subjects exposed to, actively infected with, or recovered from COVID-19. A freely available public database, intended as a resource for researchers studying the immune response to SARS-CoV-2, is where the repertoires were released. The samples were drawn from two sources: the first 160 participants of the ongoing ImmuneRACE study, and fewer than 1,500 subjects contributed by 6 global collaborators. Nearly every sample came with metadata listing a de-identified subject ID, COVID-19 status, age in years and sex. HLA class I and class II types, where available, came from metadata supplied by the sample provider rather than from assay-based typing. Broader findings and caveats from the paper: Clinical and demographic metadata were provided uncurated, with the amount varying by source and participant.

CDR1 and CDR2 are drawn from the germline V gene: SGHDN, FVKESK. Including cysteine and phenylalanine, the CDR3 has 14 amino acids. This entry keeps only the CDR3 DNA: 42 bases, framed from base 1. V is cut by 4 bases and J by 10 bases, and the space between the germline ends is 14 bases. Participants in the prospective study were enrolled through a virtual design, were aged 18 to 89 years, and lived in roughly 24 United States geographic areas. In the prospective study, participants were assigned to cohorts based on the clinical history participants reported in a screening survey and a study questionnaire. For ImmuneRACE Cohort 3, a participant was defined as recovered based on two consecutive negative NP/OP PCR tests, clearance by a healthcare professional, or resolution of symptoms. In the prospective study, whole blood, serum and a nasopharyngeal or oropharyngeal swab were collected from each participant by mobile phlebotomists. Participants in the prospective study had the option to provide additional blood draws and questionnaires over a roughly 2-month period. Before DNA extraction, prospective study blood samples were shipped either frozen or at room temperature.

On this clone: The target of this receptor is not known. Per-nucleotide qualities are absent, and no much larger clonotype sits a single base away.

TCRbeta CDR3 regions were amplified from genomic DNA using the immunoSEQ Assay, a bias-controlled multiplex PCR. As for how the authors treated the data: The number of nucleated cells in each sample was estimated by amplification of reference gene primers within the assay. To quantify the absolute abundance of each unique TCRbeta CDR3 rearrangement, sequence reads were collapsed and filtered. For each sample, productive Simpson clonality was calculated as the square root of Simpson's diversity index across productive rearrangements. In its TCRdb copy, this immuneACCESS table keeps in-frame sequences only and misses some clones. Where compared with another copy, unresolved V genes explain less than half of these, and the others have no known cause. V, J and clone size are those of that table, while D and trimming were read from the DNA. Counted in this sample were 200,000 or so clones; 84% of them appeared once. The ten top clones hold under 2% of the sample.

The chain joins TRBV14 to TRBJ1-6; TRBD1 might be the D gene, on 5 matching bases. Material: PBMCs or T cells enriched from blood (not recorded which). The TCR originated in a man in his fifties or sixties who had recovered from COVID-19. The DNA is TGTGCCAGCAGCCCTACAGGAGGGGTATCACCCCTCCACTTT. Its protein reads: CASSPTGGVSPLHF.